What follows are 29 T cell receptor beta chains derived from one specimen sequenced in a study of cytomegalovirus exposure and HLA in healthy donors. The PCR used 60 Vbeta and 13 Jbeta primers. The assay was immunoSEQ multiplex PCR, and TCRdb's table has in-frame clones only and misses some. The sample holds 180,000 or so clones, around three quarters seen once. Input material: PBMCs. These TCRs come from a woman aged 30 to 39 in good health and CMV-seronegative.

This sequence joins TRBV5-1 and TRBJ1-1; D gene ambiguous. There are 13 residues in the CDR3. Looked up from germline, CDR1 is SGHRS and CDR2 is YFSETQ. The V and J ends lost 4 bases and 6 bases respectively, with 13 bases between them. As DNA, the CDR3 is TGCGCCAGCAGCCGGGAGGCCGGGGCTGAAGCTTTCTTT. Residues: CASSREAGAEAFF.

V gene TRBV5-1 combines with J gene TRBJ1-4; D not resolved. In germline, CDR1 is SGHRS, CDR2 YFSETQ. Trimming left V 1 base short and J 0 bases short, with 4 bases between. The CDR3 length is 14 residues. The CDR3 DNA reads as TGCGCCAGCAGCTTGCTGTCAACTAATGAAAAACTGTTTTTT. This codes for CASSLLSTNEKLFF.

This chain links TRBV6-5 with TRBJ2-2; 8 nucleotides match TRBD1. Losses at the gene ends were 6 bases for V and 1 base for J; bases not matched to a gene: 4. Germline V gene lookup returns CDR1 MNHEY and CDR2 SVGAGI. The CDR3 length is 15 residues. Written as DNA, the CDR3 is TGTGCCAGCAGCCATGGACAGGGGAACACCGGGGAGCTGTTTTTT. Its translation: CASSHGQGNTGELFF.

The CDR3 DNA follows: TGTGCCAGCAGTTTACTGGGGGGAGCGCGTCACTACGAGCAGTACTTC. The encoded protein is CASSLLGGARHYEQYF. The chain uses TRBV27 and TRBJ2-7; a weak D match, TRBD2 (6 bases). The CDR3 consists of 16 residues. CDR1 and CDR2 (germline): MNHEY, SMNVEV (reference sequence). V lost 2 bases and J lost 3, with 17 bases in between.

The CDR3 nucleotides read TGCAGCGTTGCGCGTGAGGGTGGAGAGACCCAGTACTTC. This gives the protein CSVAREGGETQYF. V gene TRBV29-1 combines with J gene TRBJ2-5; D may be TRBD2 (5 bases). The ends were cut back, 4 bases at V and 4 bases at J, with 13 bases in the middle. The CDR3 is 13 amino acids. Germline V CDR1 and CDR2: SQVTM, ANQGSEA.

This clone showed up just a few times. Here the CDR3 DNA reads TGTGCCTGGAAACCCCTCGGGACTAGCGGCTACGAGCAGTACTTC. It translates to CAWKPLGTSGYEQYF. This chain joins TRBV30 and TRBJ2-7, with 11 nucleotides matching TRBD2. CDR3 length: 15 residues. Germline V gives CDR1 GTSNPN, CDR2 SVGIG (reference sequence). V trimming: 4 bases; J trimming: 3 bases; junction bases outside the gene matches: 8.

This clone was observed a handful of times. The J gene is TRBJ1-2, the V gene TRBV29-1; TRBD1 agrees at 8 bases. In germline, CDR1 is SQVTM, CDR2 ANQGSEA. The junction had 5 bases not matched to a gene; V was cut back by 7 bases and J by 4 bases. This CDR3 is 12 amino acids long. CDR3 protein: CSAGDRSYGYTF. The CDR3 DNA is TGCAGCGCCGGGGACAGGAGCTATGGCTACACCTTC.

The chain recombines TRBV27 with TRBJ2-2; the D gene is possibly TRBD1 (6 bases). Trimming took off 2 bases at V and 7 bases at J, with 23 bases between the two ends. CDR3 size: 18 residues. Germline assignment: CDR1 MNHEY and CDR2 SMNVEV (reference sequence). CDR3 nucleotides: TGTGCCAGCAGTTTAATCCTGGGACACCTCGTCGCGGGCGGGGAGCTGTTTTTT. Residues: CASSLILGHLVAGGELFF.

CDR3 coding DNA: TGTGCCAGCAGTTACGCGGGACAGGGTTACGAGCAGTACTTC. Encoded protein: CASSYAGQGYEQYF. V usage is TRBV6-6 and J usage is TRBJ2-7; 9 nucleotides agree with TRBD1. With 2 bases clipped from V and 4 bases from J, the junction kept 3 bases outside the gene matches. Germline loops: CDR1 MNHNY, CDR2 SVGAGI (reference sequence). The length of the CDR3 is 14 residues.

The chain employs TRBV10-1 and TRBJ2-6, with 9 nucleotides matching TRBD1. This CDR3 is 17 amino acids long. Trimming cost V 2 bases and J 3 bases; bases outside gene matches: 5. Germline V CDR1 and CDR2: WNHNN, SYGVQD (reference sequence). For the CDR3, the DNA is TGCGCCAGCAGTGAGGCGACAGGGGGTTTTGGGGCCAACGTCCTGACTTTC. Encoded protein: CASSEATGGFGANVLTF.

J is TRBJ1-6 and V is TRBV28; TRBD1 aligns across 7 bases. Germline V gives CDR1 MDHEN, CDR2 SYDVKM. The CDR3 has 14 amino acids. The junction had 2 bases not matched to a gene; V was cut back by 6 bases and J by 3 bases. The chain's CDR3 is CASRSGGYNSPLHF. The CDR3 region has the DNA TGTGCCAGCAGGTCAGGGGGCTATAATTCACCCCTCCACTTT.

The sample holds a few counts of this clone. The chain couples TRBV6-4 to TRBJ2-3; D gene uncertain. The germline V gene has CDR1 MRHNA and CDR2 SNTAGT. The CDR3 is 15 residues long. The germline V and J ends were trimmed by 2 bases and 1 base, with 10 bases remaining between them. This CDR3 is CASSDEAGGTDTQYF. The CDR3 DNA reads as TGTGCCAGCAGTGACGAAGCCGGTGGCACAGATACGCAGTATTTT.

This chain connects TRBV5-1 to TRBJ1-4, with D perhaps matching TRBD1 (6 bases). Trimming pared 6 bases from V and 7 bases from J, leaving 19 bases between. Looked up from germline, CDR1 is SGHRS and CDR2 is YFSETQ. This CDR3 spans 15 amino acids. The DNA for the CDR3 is TGCGCCAGCACCCTTCGGGGGGCAATTGGTGAAAAACTGTTTTTT. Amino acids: CASTLRGAIGEKLFF.

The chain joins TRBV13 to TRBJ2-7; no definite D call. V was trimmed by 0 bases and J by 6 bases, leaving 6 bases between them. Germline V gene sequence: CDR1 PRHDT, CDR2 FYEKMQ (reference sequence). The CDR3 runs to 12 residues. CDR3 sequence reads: CASSLGAGEQYF. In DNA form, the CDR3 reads TGTGCCAGCAGCTTAGGAGCTGGCGAGCAGTACTTC.

CDR3 residues: CASRTTVNTEAFF. CDR3 DNA: TGTGCCAGCAGGACGACAGTGAACACTGAAGCTTTCTTT. This rearrangement joins TRBV6-5 to TRBJ1-1, with D possibly matching TRBD1 (5 bases). V lost 6 bases to trimming and J lost 0 bases, with 8 bases between them. Germline V gene data show CDR1 as MNHEY and CDR2 as SVGAGI. The length of the CDR3 is 13 residues.

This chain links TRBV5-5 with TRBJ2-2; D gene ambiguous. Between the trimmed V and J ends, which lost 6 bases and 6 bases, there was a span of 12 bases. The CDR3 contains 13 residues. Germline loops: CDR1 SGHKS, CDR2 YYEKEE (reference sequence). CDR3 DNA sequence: TGTGCCAGCAACCTCCTAGTTTCCGGGGAGCTGTTTTTT. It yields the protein CASNLLVSGELFF.

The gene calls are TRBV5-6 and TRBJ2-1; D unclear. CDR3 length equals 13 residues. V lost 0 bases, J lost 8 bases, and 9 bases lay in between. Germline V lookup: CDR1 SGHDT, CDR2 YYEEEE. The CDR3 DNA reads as TGTGCCAGCAGCTTGGCCATATCGGATGAGCAGTTCTTC. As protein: CASSLAISDEQFF.

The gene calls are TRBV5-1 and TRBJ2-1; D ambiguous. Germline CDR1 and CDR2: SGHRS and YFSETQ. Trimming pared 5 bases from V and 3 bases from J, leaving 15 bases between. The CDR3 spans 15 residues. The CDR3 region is CASSSAPEYYNEQFF. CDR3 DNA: TGCGCCAGCAGTTCCGCCCCCGAGTACTACAATGAGCAGTTCTTC.

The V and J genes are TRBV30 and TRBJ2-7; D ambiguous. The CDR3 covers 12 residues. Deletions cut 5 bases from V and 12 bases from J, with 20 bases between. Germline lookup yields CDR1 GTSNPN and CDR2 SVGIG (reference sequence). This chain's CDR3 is CAWGSPLPNLYF. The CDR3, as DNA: TGTGCCTGGGGTTCACCTCTACCGAACTTGTACTTC. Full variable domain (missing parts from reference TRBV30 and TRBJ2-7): SQTIHQWPATLVQPVGSPLSLECTVEGTSNPNLYWYRQAAGRGLQLLFYSVGIGQISSEVPQNLSASRPQDRQFILSSKKLLLSDSGFYLCAWGSPLPNLYFGPGTRLTVT.

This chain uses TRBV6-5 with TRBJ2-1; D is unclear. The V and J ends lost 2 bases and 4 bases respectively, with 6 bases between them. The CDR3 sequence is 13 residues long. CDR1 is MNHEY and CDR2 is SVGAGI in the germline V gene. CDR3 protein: CASSYTGYNEQFF. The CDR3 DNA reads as TGTGCCAGCAGTTACACTGGTTACAATGAGCAGTTCTTC.

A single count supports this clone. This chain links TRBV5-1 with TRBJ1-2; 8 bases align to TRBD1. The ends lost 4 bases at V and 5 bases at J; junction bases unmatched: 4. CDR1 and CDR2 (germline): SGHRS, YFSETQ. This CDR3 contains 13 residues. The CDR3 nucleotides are TGCGCCAGCAGCCCAGGACAGGGATATGGCTACACCTTC. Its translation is CASSPGQGYGYTF.

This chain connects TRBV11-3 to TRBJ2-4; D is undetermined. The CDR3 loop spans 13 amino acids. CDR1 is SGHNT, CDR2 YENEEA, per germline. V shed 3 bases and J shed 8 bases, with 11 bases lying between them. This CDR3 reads CASSFEEKDIQYF. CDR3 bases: TGTGCCAGCAGCTTTGAGGAGAAGGACATTCAGTACTTC. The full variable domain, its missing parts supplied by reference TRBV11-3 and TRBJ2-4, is EAGVVQSPRYKIIEKKQPVAFWCNPISGHNTLYWYLQNLGQGPELLIRYENEEAVDDSQLPKDRFSAERLKGVDSTLKIQPAELGDSAVYLCASSFEEKDIQYFGAGTRLSVL.

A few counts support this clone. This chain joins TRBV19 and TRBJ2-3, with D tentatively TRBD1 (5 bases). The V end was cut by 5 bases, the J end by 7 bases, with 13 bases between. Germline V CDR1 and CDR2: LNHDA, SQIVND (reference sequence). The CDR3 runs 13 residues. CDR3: CASSSHTGNTQYF. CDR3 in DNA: TGTGCCAGTAGTTCCCACACAGGAAATACGCAGTATTTT.

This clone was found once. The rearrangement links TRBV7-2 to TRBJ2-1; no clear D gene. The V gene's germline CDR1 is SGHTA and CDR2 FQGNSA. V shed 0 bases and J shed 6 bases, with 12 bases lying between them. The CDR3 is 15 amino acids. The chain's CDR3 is CASSLAVSAANEQFF. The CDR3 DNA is TGTGCCAGCAGCTTAGCGGTGTCCGCGGCCAATGAGCAGTTCTTC.

CDR3 sequence (DNA): TGCGCCAGCAGCCCCGGGACAGGGGGCCACGAGCAGTACTTC. Amino acids: CASSPGTGGHEQYF. The chain has TRBV5-1 and TRBJ2-7, with TRBD1 identical over 12 bases. After removal of 4 bases from V and 5 bases from J, the junction contained 4 bases not matched to a gene. The CDR3 covers 14 residues. Looked up from germline, CDR1 is SGHRS and CDR2 is YFSETQ. Full variable domain (missing parts from reference TRBV5-1 and TRBJ2-7): KAGVTQTPRYLIKTRGQQVTLSCSPISGHRSVSWYQQTPGQGLQFLFEYFSETQRNKGNFPGRFSGRQFSNSRSEMNVSTLELGDSALYLCASSPGTGGHEQYFGPGTRLTVT.

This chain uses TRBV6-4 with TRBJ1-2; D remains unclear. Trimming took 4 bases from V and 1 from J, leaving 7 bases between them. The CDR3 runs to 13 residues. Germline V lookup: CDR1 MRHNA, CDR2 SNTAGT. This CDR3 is CASSAEFNYGYTF. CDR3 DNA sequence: TGTGCCAGCAGTGCGGAGTTTAACTATGGCTACACCTTC.

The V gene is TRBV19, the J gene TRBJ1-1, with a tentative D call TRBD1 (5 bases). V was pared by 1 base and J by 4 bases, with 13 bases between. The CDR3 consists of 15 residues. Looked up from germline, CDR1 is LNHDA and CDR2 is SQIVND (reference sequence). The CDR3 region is CASSIASGMGTEAFF. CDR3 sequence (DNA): TGTGCCAGTAGTATAGCCTCAGGGATGGGCACTGAAGCTTTCTTT.

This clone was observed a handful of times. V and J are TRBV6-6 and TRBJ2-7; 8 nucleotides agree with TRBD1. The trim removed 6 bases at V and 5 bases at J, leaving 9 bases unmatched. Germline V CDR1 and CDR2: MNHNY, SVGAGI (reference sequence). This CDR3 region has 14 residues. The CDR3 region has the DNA TGTGCCAGCAGCCGTACAGGGGGGCTGAACGAGCAGTACTTC. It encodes CASSRTGGLNEQYF.

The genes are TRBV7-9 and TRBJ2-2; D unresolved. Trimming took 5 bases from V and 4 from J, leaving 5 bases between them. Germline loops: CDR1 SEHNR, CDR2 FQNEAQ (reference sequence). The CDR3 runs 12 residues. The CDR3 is CASSIVTGELFF. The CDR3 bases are TGTGCCAGCAGCATCGTCACCGGGGAGCTGTTTTTT.